This entry features one TCR beta chain sequence. The antigen remains undetermined. The V and J ends lost 2 bases and 4 bases, in that order; junction bases with no gene match: 6. There are 16 residues in the CDR3. The V gene's germline CDR1 is SSHAT and CDR2 FNYEAQ (reference sequence). The sample belongs to a study of cytomegalovirus exposure and HLA in healthy donors. The overall study: There were fewer than 130 million unique TCR beta sequences, drawn from about 200 million T cells, in an earlier analysis. Whole-study findings and limits: Later on, analysis showed that most CMV-associated TCR beta chains appeared to be HLA-restricted. Some TCR beta chains (around 160 of them) were listed as cytomegalovirus-associated. A prior analysis recorded that most TCR beta V segments were productive about 87% or about 30% of the time.

In the PCR, 60 Vbeta and 13 Jbeta primers were used. Here immunoSEQ multiplex PCR was the method, and the copy in TCRdb shows in-frame clones only, minus some. The sample lists a few hundred thousand clones, more than 85% seen once, with 1% in the top ten. This TCR was sampled from a woman between 18 and 29 years old in good health and CMV-seronegative. Sequencing input: PBMCs. The rearrangement links TRBV7-7 to TRBJ2-1; 9 bases align to TRBD2. CDR3 nucleotides: TGTGCCAGCAGCTTAATAGCGGGAGTTGGGTACAATGAGCAGTTCTTC. Its translation is CASSLIAGVGYNEQFF.